This TCR beta chain was captured by sequencing in a study of a mutant IDH1 vaccine in newly diagnosed glioma. Looking at the study overall: Patients were given eight vaccinations, scheduled in weeks 1, 3, 5, 7, 11, 15, 19 and 23. Most had both radiotherapy and temozolomide beforehand; others had only one.

CDR1 is MDHEN and CDR2 is SYDVKM in the germline V gene. The V gene end was trimmed by 6 bases and the J gene end by 3 bases; junction bases not matched to a gene: 13. The CDR3 spans 17 residues. Concerning this clone: The antigen remains unidentified.

The method was immunoSEQ multiplex PCR; TCRdb's version includes in-frame clones alone and lacks a portion of them. The sample holds around 34,000 clones, approximately 53% seen once. This sample's time point: week 5, during vaccination. Vaccination comprised doses that each held 300 ug of mutant IDH1 20-mer peptide, plus topical imiquimod. The receptor was isolated from a woman aged 18-29 years with glioma. Sequenced material: PBMCs, taken from a glioma patient whose treatment included an IDH1 peptide vaccine. The chain recombines TRBV28 with TRBJ2-2, with TRBD1 matching over 7 bases. The CDR3 loop reads CASRAPLGQSHTGELFF. CDR3 nucleotide sequence: TGTGCCAGCAGGGCCCCTTTGGGACAGTCTCACACCGGGGAGCTGTTTTTT.